The T cell receptor (beta chain) described here comes from a study of glioma-infiltrating T cells after dendritic cell vaccination (dated by TCRdb to 2016 to 2017). Study-level background: The cohort comprised 15 glioblastoma patients from Phase I and II dendritic cell vaccination trials, 9 newly diagnosed and 6 with recurrent disease. Tumor-infiltrating lymphocyte content was quantified and tumor and blood repertoires were compared in dendritic cell-vaccinated glioblastoma patients by deep sequencing of TCR beta CDR3 regions. Survival after dendritic cell vaccination was correlated with TCR sequencing metrics, including TIL content and tumor-blood repertoire overlap. Between the early 2000s and the early 2010s, patients were given autologous tumor lysate-pulsed dendritic cell vaccination. To make the vaccine, monocyte-derived dendritic cells were cultured for six to eight days with IL-4 and GM-CSF and then pulsed overnight with autologous tumor lysate. Patients received three intradermal dendritic cell vaccine injections at biweekly intervals in the arm below the axilla. What the research found in general, with its limitations: No direct relationship between TCR clonality and survival was found, suggesting that a diverse polyclonal response may matter. The response model built on TCR overlap across three groups was characterized as speculative, with prospective validation still needed. The cohort was small and heterogeneous, only a few patients had full blood and tumor sets, and even fewer had initial-recurrent tumor pairs. After dendritic cell vaccination, a higher estimated pretreatment TIL content predicted longer time to progression and overall survival.

This clone was seen just once. It lacks a known antigen. Per-nucleotide qualities are absent, and no much larger clonotype sits a single base away. Patients were selected for having adequate residual fresh-frozen tumor tissue and more than two years of available survival data. Molecular status otherwise varied across the glioblastoma patients, but none of them carried an isocitrate dehydrogenase mutation. PBMC were collected before vaccination, two weeks after the third vaccination, and at tumor progression if tumor progression occurred. The Qiagen DNeasy Blood extraction Kit was used for extraction of genomic DNA. TCRB CDR3 regions were amplified from around 1.9 ug genomic DNA, or all available DNA if less, using the immunoSEQ assay. For multiplex PCR, 60 forward primers for TCR V beta segments and 13 reverse primers for J beta segments were used. To estimate the number of reads per starting template, synthetic control templates were added to each sample at limiting dilution. The Illumina HiSeq System generated 87 bp sequencing reads. In the source study's methods: PCR and sequencing errors were removed by a nearest neighbor algorithm that merged closely related sequences. TCR overlap was defined as the percentage of unique tumor TCR beta sequences that were also present in the same patient's peripheral blood. Entries here come from immuneACCESS through TCRdb and include only in-frame sequences with V and J called. Some clones fail to appear in such tables; in the studies checked, an unresolved V gene covers under half of the shortfall, and the cause of the remainder is unknown. V and J calls and clone size are as listed in that table; D and trimming were resolved from the DNA. For this sample there are 75,000 to 100,000 clones; around 80% appear just once. The top ten clonotypes cover almost 6% of the sample.

The specimen was blood, collected before dendritic cell vaccination. The receptor comes from a human donor with glioblastoma.

Here the CDR3 is given as CASSRLAGALSSYEQYF. The DNA sequence follows: TGTGCCAGCAGCCGCCTAGCGGGGGCCCTATCTTCCTACGAGCAGTACTTC. The V gene is TRBV7-8 and the J gene is TRBJ2-7; 10 bases in between match TRBD2. The germline V gene sets CDR1 to SGHVS and CDR2 to FQNEAQ. V loses 5 bases at its end and J loses 1 base; junction bases beyond the gene matches: 11. Taken from cysteine to phenylalanine, the CDR3 has 17 residues. Only the CDR3 region is kept as DNA, spanning 51 bases read in frame from base 1. Reference TRBV7-8 and TRBJ2-7 proteins supply the regions before and after the CDR3; the full variable domain is: GAGVSQSPRYKVAKRGQDVALRCDPISGHVSLFWYQQALGQGPEFLTYFQNEAQLDKSGLPSDRFFAERPEGSVSTLKIQRTQQEDSAVYLCASSRLAGALSSYEQYFGPGTRLTVT.